This is a list of T cell receptor beta chains from one sample in a study of blood T cells in healthy people across ages. TCRdb recomputed calls from the 5' RACE reads with MiXCR, one row per CDR3 protein. Here the sample spans 1.5 million to 2 million distinct CDR3 sequences, approximately 30% being singletons. Sequencing was performed on blood. The receptors originated from a woman aged 25-40 years in good health. The CDR3 runs from the conserved cysteine through the conserved F or W. A D gene is named only where the DNA matches it firmly. Size is stated for part of the rows, as once, few or many counts, or as a class when the clone is expanded.

abundance: few
v_gene: TRBV27
j_gene: TRBJ2-3
d_gene: -
len: 13
CDR3aa: CASTATSTDTQYF
CDR3nt: TGTGCCAGCACAGCTACTAGCACAGATACGCAGTATTTT

abundance: many
v_gene: TRBV20-1
j_gene: TRBJ2-5
d_gene: TRBD2
len: 15
CDR3aa: CSSRTSGGPTETQYF
CDR3nt: TGCAGTTCAAGGACTAGCGGGGGCCCCACAGAGACCCAGTACTTC

abundance: few
v_gene: TRBV20-1
j_gene: TRBJ2-7
d_gene: -
len: 14
CDR3aa: CSASSLDSSYEQYF
CDR3nt: TGCAGTGCTAGCTCCCTCGATAGCTCCTACGAGCAGTACTTC

abundance: few
v_gene: TRBV6-5
j_gene: TRBJ2-1
d_gene: -
len: 12
CDR3aa: CASIAGPNEQFF
CDR3nt: TGTGCCAGCATCGCGGGACCGAATGAGCAGTTCTTC

abundance: -
v_gene: TRBV20-1
j_gene: TRBJ1-1
d_gene: TRBD1
len: 14
CDR3aa: CSASQQGINTEAFF
CDR3nt: TGCAGTGCTAGCCAACAGGGGATCAACACTGAAGCTTTCTTT

abundance: many
v_gene: TRBV12-3/TRBV12-4
j_gene: TRBJ2-5
d_gene: TRBD1
len: 15
CDR3aa: CASSLGTGGSETQYF
CDR3nt: TGTGCCAGCAGTCTAGGGACAGGGGGCTCGGAGACCCAGTACTTC

abundance: once
v_gene: TRBV12-3/TRBV12-4
j_gene: TRBJ2-2
d_gene: TRBD1
len: 15
CDR3aa: CAGSKGTVNTGERFF
CDR3nt: TGTGCCGGCAGTAAAGGGACAGTGAACACCGGGGAGCGGTTTTTT

abundance: many
v_gene: TRBV5-1
j_gene: TRBJ2-3
d_gene: TRBD2
len: 15
CDR3aa: CASSLAGGSTDTQYF
CDR3nt: TGTGCCAGCAGCTTAGCGGGGGGGAGCACAGATACGCAGTATTTT

abundance: -
v_gene: TRBV4-3
j_gene: TRBJ2-7
d_gene: -
len: 15
CDR3aa: CASSQVRAGGYEQYF
CDR3nt: TGCGCCAGCAGCCAAGTGCGGGCCGGGGGATACGAGCAGTACTTC

abundance: -
v_gene: TRBV2
j_gene: TRBJ2-7
d_gene: -
len: 13
CDR3aa: CASSDVTAYEQYF
CDR3nt: TGTGCCAGCAGTGATGTCACCGCCTACGAGCAGTACTTC

abundance: many
v_gene: TRBV3-1
j_gene: TRBJ2-1
d_gene: -
len: 11
CDR3aa: CASTSNNEQFF
CDR3nt: TGTGCCAGCACTTCTAACAATGAGCAGTTCTTC

abundance: -
v_gene: TRBV18
j_gene: TRBJ1-1
d_gene: TRBD1
len: 18
CDR3aa: CASSWTGIQTGTNTEAFF
CDR3nt: TGTGCCAGCTCCTGGACAGGGATACAAACGGGTACGAACACTGAAGCTTTCTTT

abundance: many
v_gene: TRBV12-3/TRBV12-4
j_gene: TRBJ2-7
d_gene: -
len: 16
CDR3aa: CASSRATGGLIYEQYF
CDR3nt: TGTGCCAGCAGCCGGGCTACGGGGGGCCTGATATACGAGCAGTACTTC

abundance: few
v_gene: TRBV10-3
j_gene: TRBJ2-7
d_gene: TRBD2
len: 15
CDR3aa: CAISEKVAGHYEQYF
CDR3nt: TGTGCCATCAGTGAGAAGGTAGCGGGACATTACGAGCAGTACTTC

abundance: few
v_gene: TRBV2
j_gene: TRBJ2-7
d_gene: -
len: 14
CDR3aa: CASSEEGPGSEQYF
CDR3nt: TGTGCCAGCAGTGAAGAGGGGCCGGGAAGCGAGCAGTACTTC

abundance: -
v_gene: TRBV12-3/TRBV12-4
j_gene: TRBJ1-2
d_gene: TRBD1
len: 14
CDR3aa: CASSDRGTNYGYTF
CDR3nt: TGTGCCAGCAGTGACAGGGGGACCAACTATGGCTACACCTTC

abundance: -
v_gene: TRBV20-1
j_gene: TRBJ1-2
d_gene: -
len: 14
CDR3aa: CSASAQPTDYGYTF
CDR3nt: TGCAGTGCTAGCGCTCAACCGACGGACTATGGCTACACCTTC

abundance: -
v_gene: TRBV29-1
j_gene: TRBJ1-2
d_gene: TRBD1
len: 13
CDR3aa: CSVERGLGYGYTF
CDR3nt: TGCAGCGTTGAAAGGGGGCTAGGCTATGGCTACACCTTC

abundance: -
v_gene: TRBV9
j_gene: TRBJ2-1
d_gene: TRBD1
len: 16
CDR3aa: CASSTLPGQGGNEQFF
CDR3nt: TGTGCCAGCAGCACACTTCCGGGACAGGGGGGCAATGAGCAGTTCTTC

abundance: -
v_gene: TRBV6-1
j_gene: TRBJ1-5
d_gene: -
len: 13
CDR3aa: CASRGIQNQPQHF
CDR3nt: TGTGCCAGCAGGGGAATTCAAAATCAGCCCCAGCATTTT

abundance: many
v_gene: TRBV18
j_gene: TRBJ2-1
d_gene: -
len: 14
CDR3aa: CASSPPGAYNEQFF
CDR3nt: TGTGCCAGCTCACCACCGGGGGCATACAATGAGCAGTTCTTC

abundance: few
v_gene: TRBV28
j_gene: TRBJ1-2
d_gene: TRBD1
len: 14
CDR3aa: CASRPGQPNYGYTF
CDR3nt: TGTGCCAGCAGGCCGGGACAGCCTAACTATGGCTACACCTTC

abundance: many
v_gene: TRBV5-1
j_gene: TRBJ2-1
d_gene: TRBD2
len: 17
CDR3aa: CASSLGRRGSSYNEQFF
CDR3nt: TGCGCCAGCAGCTTGGGTCGGCGGGGGAGCTCCTACAATGAGCAGTTCTTC

abundance: -
v_gene: TRBV5-1
j_gene: TRBJ1-1
d_gene: TRBD1
len: 16
CDR3aa: CASSHGQGAGNTEAFF
CDR3nt: TGCGCCAGCAGCCACGGACAGGGGGCAGGGAACACTGAAGCTTTCTTT

abundance: -
v_gene: TRBV3-1
j_gene: TRBJ1-5
d_gene: -
len: 15
CDR3aa: CASSQRSGDNQPQHF
CDR3nt: TGTGCCAGCAGCCAGCGCTCTGGCGATAATCAGCCCCAGCATTTT

abundance: many
v_gene: TRBV5-1
j_gene: TRBJ2-7
d_gene: -
len: 13
CDR3aa: CASSLGGDYEQYF
CDR3nt: TGCGCCAGCAGCTTGGGGGGGGACTACGAGCAGTACTTC